Included here is one TCR beta chain sequence, with context. Clones were sequenced by immunoSEQ multiplex PCR, and TCRdb holds only the in-frame ones, with some missing. The sample lists 110,000 or so clones, around 84% seen once, with about 7.3% in the top ten. Trimming pared 1 base from V and 1 base from J, leaving 9 bases between. In germline, CDR1 is LGHNT, CDR2 FRNRAP. This CDR3 is 15 amino acids long. These data are taken from a study of blood T cell repertoires in COVID-19. The rearrangement joins TRBV12-5 to TRBJ2-3, with D maybe TRBD1 (6 bases). Sequencing input: peripheral blood. This TCR was recovered from a woman aged 40 to 49 with acute or convalescent COVID-19. CDR3 DNA: TGTGCTAGTGGTTTGGGGGGGCGCGGCACAGATACGCAGTATTTT. It specifies CASGLGGRGTDTQYF. Filled out from reference TRBV12-5 and TRBJ2-3, the complete variable domain reads DARVTQTPRHKVTEMGQEVTMRCQPILGHNTVFWYRQTMMQGLELLAYFRNRAPLDDSGMPKDRFSAEMPDATLATLKIQPSEPRDSAVYFCASGLGGRGTDTQYFGPGTRLTVL.